This is a list of T cell receptor beta chains from one sample in a study of technical replicates of blood from a few donors. Assay used: immunoSEQ multiplex PCR; TCRdb lists only in-frame clones, some missing. This sample carries around 83,000 clones, 85% to 95% of them seen once, and the ten largest clones take 0.2% to 0.3%. Input material: T cells isolated from PBMCs. All receptors derive from a human donor in good health. CDR3s include the opening cysteine and the closing phenylalanine or tryptophan. The order of the fields is CDR3 length, V gene, clone size, J gene, D gene, CDR3 protein, CDR3 DNA. The D gene is left open where the match is weak. Clone size is given for some rows only: seen once, a few or many times, or a class if the clone is expanded.

14	TRBV7-2	-	TRBJ2-3	-	CASRVSSAGYTQYF	TGTGCCAGCAGGGTTTCCTCAGCGGGCTATACGCAGTATTTT
15	TRBV11-2	-	TRBJ2-3	-	CASSLHGMSTDTQYF	TGTGCCAGCAGCTTACACGGGATGAGCACAGATACGCAGTATTTT
14	TRBV5-1	-	TRBJ1-1	-	CASSLAAGVTEAFF	TGCGCCAGCAGCTTGGCGGCAGGGGTCACTGAAGCTTTCTTT
17	TRBV7-6	-	TRBJ2-3	TRBD2	CASSLVLAGTSTDTQYF	TGTGCCAGCAGCTTAGTGCTAGCGGGAACTAGCACAGATACGCAGTATTTT
14	TRBV6-5	-	TRBJ1-2	-	CASSYFGRSDGYTF	TGTGCCAGCAGTTATTTCGGCAGGTCGGATGGCTACACCTTC
16	TRBV5-4	-	TRBJ1-3	-	CASSLGGGSSGNTIYF	TGTGCCAGCAGCTTGGGAGGGGGATCCTCTGGAAACACCATATATTTT
16	TRBV5-6	-	TRBJ2-7	TRBD2	CASSLATGLASYEQYF	TGTGCCAGCAGCCTTGCTACGGGACTAGCGTCCTACGAGCAGTACTTC
13	TRBV6-4	-	TRBJ2-7	TRBD1	CASSLGQGHEQYF	TGTGCCAGCAGCCTTGGACAGGGCCACGAGCAGTACTTC
17	TRBV2	-	TRBJ1-6	-	CASSESPGSSYNSPLHF	TGTGCCAGCAGTGAAAGTCCCGGGAGCTCCTATAATTCACCCCTCCACTTT
14	TRBV19	once	TRBJ2-3	-	CASRPMGLTDTQYF	TGTGCCAGTAGACCGATGGGACTTACAGATACGCAGTATTTT
18	TRBV7-9	-	TRBJ1-4	TRBD1	CASSQDRAKTHRNEKLFF	TGTGCCAGCAGCCAAGACAGGGCTAAAACGCACCGAAATGAAAAACTGTTTTTT
13	TRBV6-5	-	TRBJ1-1	-	CASSYISDTEAFF	TGTGCCAGCAGTTACATCTCCGACACTGAAGCTTTCTTT
19	TRBV2	-	TRBJ2-1	-	CASSEQFLIGGKTDNEQFF	TGTGCCAGCAGTGAACAATTTCTAATAGGCGGGAAAACCGACAATGAGCAGTTCTTC
16	TRBV25-1	-	TRBJ1-4	-	CASSEYRAARSEKLFF	TGTGCCAGCAGTGAATATCGAGCGGCGAGGAGTGAAAAACTGTTTTTT
14	TRBV6-5	-	TRBJ1-4	-	CASSYGAADEKLFF	TGTGCCAGCAGTTACGGGGCGGCGGATGAAAAACTGTTTTTT
15	TRBV15	-	TRBJ2-1	TRBD2	CATSRVLAGGLEQFF	TGTGCCACCAGCAGAGTTCTAGCGGGAGGACTTGAGCAGTTCTTC
20	TRBV4-1	-	TRBJ2-3	-	CASSQRGLREVEWSTDTQYF	TGCGCCAGCAGCCAAAGGGGCCTCAGGGAGGTGGAGTGGTCCACAGATACGCAGTATTTT
13	TRBV6-1	-	TRBJ1-2	-	CASSGGDNYGYTF	TGTGCCAGCAGTGGGGGGGATAACTATGGCTACACCTTC
15	TRBV6-4	-	TRBJ2-7	TRBD2	CASSAQAGERSEQYF	TGTGCCAGCAGTGCCCAAGCGGGAGAAAGGTCCGAGCAGTACTTC
15	TRBV10-1	-	TRBJ2-5	TRBD2	CASSERLAGDETQYF	TGCGCCAGCAGTGAAAGACTAGCGGGAGATGAGACCCAGTACTTC
14	TRBV28	-	TRBJ2-7	TRBD2	CASSSPSGSYEQYF	TGTGCCAGCAGTTCGCCTAGCGGGAGTTACGAGCAGTACTTC
13	TRBV7-2	-	TRBJ1-5	-	CASSWDGTSKGHF	TGTGCCAGCAGCTGGGACGGGACATCGAAGGGGCATTTT
16	TRBV18	once	TRBJ2-7	TRBD1	CASSEDRDRAAYEQYF	TGTGCCAGCTCTGAGGACCGGGACAGGGCCGCCTACGAGCAGTACTTC
15	TRBV27	-	TRBJ1-2	-	CASSLVSRGNYGYTF	TGTGCCAGCAGTTTAGTTAGTAGGGGTAACTATGGCTACACCTTC
13	TRBV7-3	-	TRBJ2-1	-	CASSLSSYNEQFF	TGTGCCAGCAGCTTAAGTTCGTACAATGAGCAGTTCTTC
15	TRBV6-1	-	TRBJ2-7	TRBD1	CASQEWGTGPYEQYF	TGTGCCAGCCAAGAGTGGGGGACAGGTCCCTACGAGCAGTACTTC
17	TRBV2	once	TRBJ2-2	-	CASSSLWTVANTGELFF	TGTGCCAGCAGTTCCCTCTGGACAGTCGCGAACACCGGGGAGCTGTTTTTT
14	TRBV28	-	TRBJ2-7	TRBD1	CASRPGQGRYEQYF	TGTGCCAGCAGGCCGGGACAGGGGAGGTACGAGCAGTACTTC
13	TRBV5-1	-	TRBJ2-7	-	CASSLSGFYEQYF	TGCGCCAGCAGCTTGTCAGGATTCTACGAGCAGTACTTC
10	TRBV28	-	TRBJ1-1	-	CASGRTEAFF	TGTGCCAGCGGGAGAACTGAAGCTTTCTTT